The text below deals with one TCR beta chain. This clonotype has ten or more counts. Its antigen is still unknown. The record has no base qualities; no much larger clone is one base away. This sample is part of a study of CD8 T cells in ankylosing spondylitis (TCRdb year 2017). About the study as a whole: To find TCR variants linked to disease, the study profiled T cell receptor beta repertoires in ankylosing spondylitis patients and healthy donors. The whole study cohort included over a hundred healthy donors and 25 ankylosing spondylitis patients. Peripheral blood was sampled, and synovial fluid was additionally collected from ankylosing spondylitis patients.

General conclusions and limits of the study: Blood from ankylosing spondylitis patients appeared to be characterized by a TCR beta motif made up of under 10 highly homologous amino acid variants. Some motif variants had previously been reported in the synovial fluid and blood of reactive arthritis patients, which suggests shared mechanisms of disease initiation. Significant enrichment of the disease-linked clones was reported in matched synovial fluid samples from ankylosing spondylitis patients. A CD8+ phenotype was shown by the disease-linked clones, which were found at relatively low frequencies in peripheral blood.

Sequences MNHEY (CDR1) and SVGEGT (CDR2) are obtained from the germline V gene. CDR3 length: 18 amino acids, cysteine to phenylalanine. Only CDR3 DNA remains: 54 bases, in frame from the first base. V loses 0 bases at its end and J loses 0 bases; junction bases beyond the gene matches: 8. Sequenced on an Illumina HiSeq 2500. Quantitative 5'-RACE with molecular barcodes was the method used to prepare the TCR beta libraries. In the authors' own workflow: A new computational method, built on a probabilistic model of VDJ rearrangement, was used to identify disease-linked TCR variants. TCRdb took the public reads, trimmed them with fastp at Q25, ran MiXCR for clone calling and kept in-frame beta chains. Every entry covers one CDR3 protein and lists the most common genes and DNA from its rows. TCRdb, rather than the study authors, made the V and J calls. For this sample there are about 100,000 distinct CDR3 sequences; roughly 8.3% appear just once. The ten largest make up nearly 10% of the sample.

The sample comprised blood, either unsorted or a sorted T cell fraction (not recorded which). Here the chain combines TRBV6-2 or TRBV6-3 and TRBJ2-1; 7 bases in the junction line up with TRBD2. The source of this sequence is a male donor with ankylosing spondylitis or in good health (not recorded which). The DNA reads TGTGCCAGCAGTTACTCCTTTTTAGCGGGTAGCTCCTACAATGAGCAGTTCTTC. This yields the protein CASSYSFLAGSSYNEQFF.